This T cell receptor (beta chain) was profiled in a study of OX40 agonist ivuxolimab in advanced cancers. This clone was observed a single time. Its target is not known. Study-wide findings and caveats: CD8+ T cells were the subset that, on average, had more expanded clones than CD4+.

Trimming cost V 6 bases and J 9 bases, with 17 bases left between them. Per the germline V gene, CDR1 is LNHDA and CDR2 is SQIVND (reference sequence). The CDR3 length is 14 residues. Sequenced by immunoSEQ multiplex PCR; TCRdb stores in-frame clones only, minus some. The sample consists of 57,000 or so clones, more than 75% of them appearing once. The receptor was derived from an adult with an advanced solid tumor such as melanoma, head and neck, liver or kidney cancer. This material consisted of CD4+ or CD8+ T cells sorted from blood, taken in a trial of the OX40 agonist ivuxolimab. The chain combines TRBV19 with TRBJ2-2; TRBD1 is a possible D gene (6 bases). CDR3 protein: CASSTGLADWELFF. The CDR3 DNA reads as TGTGCCAGTAGCACAGGGTTGGCGGACTGGGAGCTGTTTTTT. Combining the CDR3 with reference TRBV19 and TRBJ2-2 gives the whole variable domain DGGITQSPKYLFRKEGQNVTLSCEQNLNHDAMYWYRQDPGQGLRLIYYSQIVNDFQKGDIAEGYSVSREKKESFPLTVTSAQKNPTAFYLCASSTGLADWELFFGEGSRLTVL.